Presented here are 31 T cell receptor beta chains from one specimen sequenced in a study of sequential checkpoint blockade in melanoma. Treatment indicated: randomized to nivolumab then ipilimumab (arm A) or the reverse (arm B). Using immunoSEQ multiplex PCR, the repertoire was profiled, and TCRdb retains in-frame clones only, with some absent. The data hold under 40,000 clones, with around nine tenths observed a single time. The source was CD8+ T cells sorted from blood (inferred from file names), collected from a patient given nivolumab and ipilimumab in sequence. The receptor set was obtained from a human donor with melanoma.

This clone was seen just once. This chain uses TRBV15 with TRBJ2-1; 9 bases fit TRBD2. The CDR3 is 15 amino acids. Germline assignment: CDR1 LNHNV and CDR2 YYDKDF (reference sequence). Unmatched junction bases numbered 6, after V lost 0 bases and J lost 9 bases. The CDR3 region has the DNA TGTGCCACCAGCAGAGATCGCGGTAGCGGGAGTGAGCAGTTCTTC. Its translation: CATSRDRGSGSEQFF.

CDR3 nucleotide sequence: TGTGCCAGCAGTTTGGGACTAGCACAAAACAATGAGCAGTTCTTC. Its translation: CASSLGLAQNNEQFF. The V call is TRBV28, the J call TRBJ2-1; 9 positions match TRBD2. The CDR3 covers 15 residues. J lost 5 bases, V lost 3 bases, and 5 bases had no gene match. The germline V gene encodes CDR1 MDHEN and CDR2 SYDVKM. Together with reference TRBV28 and TRBJ2-1, the CDR3 gives the full variable domain: DVKVTQSSRYLVKRTGEKVFLECVQDMDHENMFWYRQDPGLGLRLIYFSYDVKMKEKGDIPEGYSVSREKKERFSLILESASTNQTSMYLCASSLGLAQNNEQFFGPGTRLTVL.

The chain has TRBV29-1 and TRBJ2-5, with D unresolved. The DNA end is a closer match to TRBJ2-7, so the J assignment may be wrong. CDR3 size: 16 residues. Per the germline V gene, CDR1 is SQVTM and CDR2 is ANQGSEA. The chain's CDR3 is CSVEDDLAGIAYEQYF. The CDR3 bases are TGCAGCGTTGAAGATGATCTTGCAGGAATCGCCTACGAGCAGTACTTC.

The chain has TRBV7-2 and TRBJ2-1; perhaps TRBD2 as D (5 bases). Germline-derived CDR1 and CDR2 are SGHTA and FQGNSA. Trimming left V 3 bases short and J 0 bases short, with 12 bases between. CDR3 size: 16 residues. The CDR3 protein is CASSFFGLSSYNEQFF. CDR3 DNA sequence: TGTGCCAGCAGCTTTTTTGGACTTAGCTCCTACAATGAGCAGTTCTTC. Full variable domain (outside the CDR3, taken from reference TRBV7-2 and TRBJ2-1): GAGVSQSPSNKVTEKGKDVELRCDPISGHTALYWYRQSLGQGLEFLIYFQGNSAPDKSGLPSDRFSAERTGGSVSTLTIQRTQQEDSAVYLCASSFFGLSSYNEQFFGPGTRLTVL.

In regard to this clone: At one of its ends the junction is not consistent with the germline gene, which may arise from a read error. The chain couples TRBV19 to TRBJ1-5, with 8 nucleotides matching TRBD1. CDR3 length equals 16 residues. Germline assignment: CDR1 LNHDA and CDR2 SQIVND (reference sequence). CDR3 in DNA: TGTGCCAGTTATCAGGGGGCGCGAGGTAGACAATCAGCCCCGGCTTTT. Translation gives CASYQGARGRQSAPAF.

This clone showed up just once. The J gene is TRBJ1-5, the V gene TRBV15, with D unclear. Trimming removed 1 base from V and 1 base from J, with 8 bases in between. This CDR3 spans 15 amino acids. The V gene's germline CDR1 is LNHNV and CDR2 YYDKDF (reference sequence). The CDR3 spells CATSRGGGSNQPQHF. The CDR3, as DNA: TGTGCCACCAGCAGAGGGGGAGGAAGCAATCAGCCCCAGCATTTT.

The CDR3 loop reads CASTALTSGDNEQFF. CDR3 in DNA: TGTGCCAGTACCGCTCTGACTAGCGGGGACAATGAGCAGTTCTTC. This chain links TRBV19 with TRBJ2-1, with 11 positions matching TRBD2. Looked up from germline, CDR1 is LNHDA and CDR2 is SQIVND (reference sequence). The CDR3 extends over 15 amino acids. V was clipped by 7 bases and J by 5 bases; unmatched bases: 7.

The V gene is TRBV4-1, the J gene TRBJ1-5, with D possibly matching TRBD1 (6 bases). V lost 0 bases to trimming and J lost 5 bases, with 17 bases between them. Germline V gene lookup returns CDR1 MGHRA and CDR2 YSYEKL. This CDR3 has 17 residues. The CDR3 DNA is TGCGCCAGCAGCCAAGATAGCCTTCGGGACATCGATCAGCCCCAGCATTTT. It translates to CASSQDSLRDIDQPQHF.

The chain uses TRBV5-1 and TRBJ2-2; TRBD1 agrees at 8 bases. The germline V gene encodes CDR1 SGHRS and CDR2 YFSETQ. The length of the CDR3 is 16 residues. V was clipped by 3 bases and J by 3 bases; unmatched bases: 7. DNA of the CDR3: TGCGCCAGCAGCTGGATGGGACAGGCTTACACCGGGGAGCTGTTTTTT. Translated, it gives CASSWMGQAYTGELFF.

This clone is a singleton in its sample. The chain links TRBV27 to TRBJ2-7; 9 nucleotides agree with TRBD2. Germline lookup yields CDR1 MNHEY and CDR2 SMNVEV (reference sequence). Trimming removed 3 bases from V and 3 bases from J; junction bases left unmatched: 3. This CDR3 region has 14 residues. The CDR3 protein is CASSFVSGSYEQYF. The CDR3 coding sequence is TGTGCCAGCAGTTTTGTTAGCGGGAGCTACGAGCAGTACTTC.

As regards this clone: A junction end diverges from the germline sequence, so it may reflect a read error. The gene calls are TRBV7-7 and TRBJ2-1, with 8 bases that match TRBD2. The V gene's germline CDR1 is SSHAT and CDR2 FNYEAQ (reference sequence). CDR3 length: 15 amino acids. The CDR3 sequence: CASSSGLVFGDEQFF. CDR3 DNA sequence: TGTGCTAGCAGCTCGGGACTAGTCTTCGGAGATGAGCAGTTCTTC.

J is TRBJ2-1 and V is TRBV7-3; possible D gene TRBD2, 5 bases. Germline CDR1 SGHTA, CDR2 FQGTGA. Trimming removed 6 bases from V and 5 bases from J, with 17 bases in between. This CDR3 has 15 amino acids. The DNA for the CDR3 is TGTGCCAGCAGTCGAACTCGGGGTCCCCACAATGAGCAGTTCTTC. The encoded protein is CASSRTRGPHNEQFF.

This rearrangement joins TRBV7-6 to TRBJ1-4; D gene unclear. V lost 5 bases, J lost 3 bases, and 19 bases lay in between. The length of the CDR3 is 17 residues. Germline CDR1 SGHVS, CDR2 FNYEAQ. The CDR3 sequence: CASSHGYLEAANEKLFF. In nucleotides, the CDR3 is TGTGCCAGCAGCCATGGCTACCTCGAAGCGGCTAATGAAAAACTGTTTTTT.

The V call is TRBV28, the J call TRBJ2-7; 8 bases agree with TRBD1. In germline, CDR1 is MDHEN, CDR2 SYDVKM. This CDR3 contains 14 residues. The J segment lost 7 bases and the V segment lost 3 bases, leaving 8 bases of the junction unmatched. DNA of the CDR3: TGTGCCAGCAGTTTCTCAACCACAGGGGGAGAGCAGTACTTC. Its protein is CASSFSTTGGEQYF.

This chain links TRBV9 with TRBJ2-5, with D perhaps matching TRBD2 (6 bases). The germline V and J ends were trimmed by 3 bases and 6 bases, with 24 bases remaining between them. The CDR3 totals 17 residues. Germline V gene lookup returns CDR1 SGDLS and CDR2 YYNGEE. The CDR3 DNA is TGTGCCAGCAGCGGAAGAAGCCCGGTGGAGGGTCCGCAGACCCAGTACTTC. Residues: CASSGRSPVEGPQTQYF.

The chain carries TRBV11-2 and TRBJ1-1; tentative D call: TRBD1 (6 bases). Trimming shortened V by 2 bases and J by 1 base, and 8 bases separated the two germline ends. CDR3 length equals 14 residues. The germline gives CDR1 SGHAT, CDR2 FQNNGV. DNA of the CDR3: TGTGCCAGCAGCTTACGGGGGGCGAACACTGAAGCTTTCTTT. It is translated as CASSLRGANTEAFF.

The rearrangement links TRBV11-2 to TRBJ2-1; possible D gene TRBD1, 6 bases. The ends were cut back, 5 bases at V and 4 bases at J, with 18 bases in the middle. Germline V gives CDR1 SGHAT, CDR2 FQNNGV. This CDR3 is 16 amino acids long. The CDR3 DNA reads as TGTGCCAGCAGCCCCCCCCTACAGGGCCTTTACAATGAGCAGTTCTTC. This codes for CASSPPLQGLYNEQFF.

The chain uses TRBV30 and TRBJ1-6; 10 nucleotides agree with TRBD1. The CDR3 is 15 residues long. Germline V CDR1 and CDR2: GTSNPN, SVGIG (reference sequence). After removal of 0 bases from V and 9 bases from J, the junction contained 5 bases not matched to a gene. The CDR3: CAWSVTGGEGSPLHF. The CDR3 nucleotides are TGTGCCTGGAGTGTGACAGGGGGCGAAGGTTCACCCCTCCACTTT.

V is TRBV7-9 and J is TRBJ2-5, with 11 nucleotides matching TRBD2. CDR1 SEHNR and CDR2 FQNEAQ come from the germline V gene (reference sequence). The CDR3 contains 17 residues. V lost 4 bases and J lost 4; bases outside the gene matches: 11. CDR3 sequence: CASSSLLAGGLGETQYF. The CDR3 coding sequence is TGTGCCAGCAGCTCACTTCTAGCGGGAGGTCTGGGAGAGACCCAGTACTTC.

This clone was detected only a few times. The chain is built from TRBV13 and TRBJ1-1, with D unclear. The CDR3 has 17 residues. With 0 bases removed from V and 1 base from J, the gap between germline ends came to 15 bases. Germline CDR1 PRHDT, CDR2 FYEKMQ (reference sequence). CDR3 amino acids: CASSLGWAIMENTEAFF. CDR3 coding DNA: TGTGCCAGCAGCTTAGGGTGGGCCATTATGGAGAACACTGAAGCTTTCTTT.

V usage is TRBV9 and J usage is TRBJ2-1; D possibly corresponds to TRBD1 (6 bases). The CDR3 has 13 amino acids. Deletions cut 2 bases from V and 9 bases from J, with 12 bases between. CDR1 and CDR2 (germline): SGDLS, YYNGEE. CDR3 protein: CASSVRTGIEQFF. The CDR3 DNA follows: TGTGCCAGCAGCGTGAGAACAGGGATTGAGCAGTTCTTC. The full variable domain, with the rest looked up from reference TRBV9 and TRBJ2-1, is DSGVTQTPKHLITATGQRVTLRCSPRSGDLSVYWYQQSLDQGLQFLIQYYNGEERAKGNILERFSAQQFPDLHSELNLSSLELGDSALYFCASSVRTGIEQFFGPGTRLTVL.

The chain links TRBV11-2 to TRBJ2-7, with a weak D call TRBD1 (6 bases). Germline lookup yields CDR1 SGHAT and CDR2 FQNNGV. V lost 2 bases to trimming and J lost 5 bases, with 13 bases between them. This CDR3 has 14 amino acids. CDR3 DNA sequence: TGTGCCAGCAGCTTACAAGGGGGTAGCCACGAGCAGTACTTC. This translates into CASSLQGGSHEQYF.

The chain combines TRBV6-5 with TRBJ1-3; D gene unclear. The V and J ends lost 0 bases and 3 bases respectively, with 9 bases between them. This CDR3 region has 15 residues. The germline V gene encodes CDR1 MNHEY and CDR2 SVGAGI. The CDR3 nucleotides are TGTGCCAGCAGTTACTCGAGGCAGCTTGGAAACACCATATATTTT. Translated, it gives CASSYSRQLGNTIYF.

Of note for this clone: One junction end disagrees with the germline gene, perhaps due to a read error. The CDR3 nucleotides are TGTGCCAGCAGCCTAGCTGAGCCGGCTAGCGGGAGTCTTAGGGAGCAGTTCTTC. Residues: CASSLAEPASGSLREQFF. The chain links TRBV7-9 to TRBJ2-1; 10 bases align to TRBD2. The CDR3 loop spans 18 amino acids. Germline-derived CDR1 and CDR2 are SEHNR and FQNEAQ (reference sequence).

The genes are TRBV6-4 and TRBJ2-1; no clear D gene. The germline V gene has CDR1 MRHNA and CDR2 SNTAGT. The CDR3 is 11 amino acids. V lost 5 bases and J lost 9, with 8 bases in between. The CDR3 here is CASSSAGEQFF. In DNA form, the CDR3 reads TGTGCCAGCAGTTCAGCAGGTGAGCAGTTCTTC.

This chain uses TRBV28 with TRBJ2-7; 7 bases line up with TRBD1. The CDR3 consists of 17 residues. V lost 3 bases, J lost 6 bases, and 17 bases stayed unmatched. The germline gives CDR1 MDHEN, CDR2 SYDVKM. The CDR3 DNA follows: TGTGCCAGCAGTTTGCCCCGTGGGACCGGGACAGTTTTCGAGCAGTACTTC. Protein: CASSLPRGTGTVFEQYF.

The chain employs TRBV7-3 and TRBJ2-5, with 12 bases that match TRBD2. The CDR3 loop spans 19 amino acids. V shed 2 bases, J shed 1 base, and the junction held 11 bases outside the gene matches. In germline, CDR1 is SGHTA, CDR2 FQGTGA. CDR3 in amino acids: CASSLGYGGTSGFQETQYF. CDR3 sequence (DNA): TGTGCCAGCAGCTTAGGGTACGGGGGGACTAGCGGGTTCCAAGAGACCCAGTACTTC. Looking up the rest from reference TRBV7-3 and TRBJ2-5 gives the full variable domain: GAGVSQTPSNKVTEKGKYVELRCDPISGHTALYWYRQSLGQGPEFLIYFQGTGAADDSGLPNDRFFAVRPEGSVSTLKIQRTERGDSAVYLCASSLGYGGTSGFQETQYFGPGTRLLVL.

This clone turned up a few times. Written as DNA, the CDR3 is TGTGCCAGCTCACCTCAGGGCTCCTACGAGCAGTACTTC. Its translation: CASSPQGSYEQYF. The chain joins TRBV18 to TRBJ2-7, with a weak D call TRBD1 (5 bases). Per germline, CDR1 KGHSH and CDR2 LQKENI. This CDR3 is built from 13 residues. The V gene lost 3 bases and the J gene lost 0 bases, with 6 bases spanning the gap.

This chain joins TRBV27 and TRBJ2-7; D gene ambiguous. The V end was cut by 5 bases, the J end by 4 bases, with 6 bases between. The germline CDR1 and CDR2 sequences are MNHEY and SMNVEV (reference sequence). The CDR3 runs to 11 residues. CDR3: CASSHAYEQYF. The CDR3 bases are TGTGCCAGCAGTCATGCGTACGAGCAGTACTTC.

This clone was counted only a few times. V gene TRBV7-9 combines with J gene TRBJ1-2; 7 positions match TRBD1. The length of the CDR3 is 15 residues. CDR1 SEHNR and CDR2 FQNEAQ come from the germline V gene (reference sequence). J was trimmed by 0 bases and V by 5 bases; bases with no gene match: 6. In DNA, the CDR3 is TGTGCCAGCAGCCCAACAGGGGTGGCTAACTATGGCTACACCTTC. Protein product: CASSPTGVANYGYTF.

V and J are TRBV15 and TRBJ2-7; 7 positions match TRBD2. This CDR3 comprises 14 residues. The V segment lost 5 bases and the J segment 7 bases; nucleotides outside the gene matches: 11. In germline, CDR1 is LNHNV, CDR2 YYDKDF (reference sequence). CDR3 sequence (DNA): TGTGCCACCAGCCCCCGGCGGGGGTATGGGGAGCAGTACGTC. Translating it yields CATSPRRGYGEQYV.